This T cell receptor beta chain was sequenced in a study of blood T cells in healthy people across ages. Study details: Template switching picked up about one barcoded beta molecule for each two T cells.

This CDR3 is 14 amino acids long. Germline values: CDR1 LGHDT, CDR2 YNNKEL (reference sequence). V shed 4 bases and J shed 4 bases, with 11 bases lying between them. Regarding this clonotype: No antigen is known for it.

Points from the study as a whole: PBMCs went unsorted, and a conclusive naive versus antigen-experienced comparison was therefore prevented. Significant beta diversity loss was already apparent by age approximately 40, declining roughly linearly.

It was with a sample-barcoded 5' primer and a J-beta primer mix that a second PCR of roughly 7 to 12 cycles was run. TCRdb re-called the 5' RACE reads through MiXCR, storing one row per CDR3 protein. This table has around 800,000 distinct CDR3 sequences, 40% to 65% appearing once. The sample comprised blood. The chain couples TRBV3-1 to TRBJ1-5; possibly TRBD1 for D (5 bases). The sequence was collected from a man older than 75 in good health. CDR3 amino acids: CASSRAGGNQPQHF. CDR3 nucleotide sequence: TGTGCCAGCAGCCGAGCCGGGGGGAATCAGCCCCAGCATTTT.